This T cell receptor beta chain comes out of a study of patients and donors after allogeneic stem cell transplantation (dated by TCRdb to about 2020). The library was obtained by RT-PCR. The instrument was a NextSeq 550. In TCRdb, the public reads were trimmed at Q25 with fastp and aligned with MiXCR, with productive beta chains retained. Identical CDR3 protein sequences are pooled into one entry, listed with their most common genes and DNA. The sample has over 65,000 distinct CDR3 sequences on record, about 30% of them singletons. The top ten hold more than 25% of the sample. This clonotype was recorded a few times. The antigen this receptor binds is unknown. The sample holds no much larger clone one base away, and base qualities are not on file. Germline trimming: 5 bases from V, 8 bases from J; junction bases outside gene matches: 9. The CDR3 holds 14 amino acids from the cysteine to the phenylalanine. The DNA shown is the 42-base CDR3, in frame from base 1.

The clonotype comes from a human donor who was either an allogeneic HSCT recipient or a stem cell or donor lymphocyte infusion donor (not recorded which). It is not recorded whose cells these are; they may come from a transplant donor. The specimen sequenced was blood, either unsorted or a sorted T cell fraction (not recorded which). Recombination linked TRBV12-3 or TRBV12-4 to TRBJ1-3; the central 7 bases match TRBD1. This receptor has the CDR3 CASSLDRAEDTIYF. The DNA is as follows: TGTGCCAGCAGTCTCGACAGGGCTGAAGACACCATATATTTT.